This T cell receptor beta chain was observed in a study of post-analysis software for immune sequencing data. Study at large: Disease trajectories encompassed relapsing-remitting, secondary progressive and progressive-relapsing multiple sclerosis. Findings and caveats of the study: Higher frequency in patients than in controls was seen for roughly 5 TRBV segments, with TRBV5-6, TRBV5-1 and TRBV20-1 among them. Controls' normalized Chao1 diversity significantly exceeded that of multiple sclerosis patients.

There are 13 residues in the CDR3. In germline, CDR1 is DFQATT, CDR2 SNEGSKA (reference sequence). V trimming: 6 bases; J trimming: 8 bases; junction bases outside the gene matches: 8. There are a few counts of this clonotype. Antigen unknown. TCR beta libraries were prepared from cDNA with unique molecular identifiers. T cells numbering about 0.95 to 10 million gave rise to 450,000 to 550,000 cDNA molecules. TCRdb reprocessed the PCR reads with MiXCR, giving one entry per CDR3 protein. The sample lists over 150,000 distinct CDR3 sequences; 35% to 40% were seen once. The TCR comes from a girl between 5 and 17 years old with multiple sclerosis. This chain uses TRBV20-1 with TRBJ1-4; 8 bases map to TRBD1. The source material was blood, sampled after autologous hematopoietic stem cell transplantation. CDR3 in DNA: TGCAGTGCCCTACAGGGGGTCGGAGAAAAACTGTTTTTT. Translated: CSALQGVGEKLFF.